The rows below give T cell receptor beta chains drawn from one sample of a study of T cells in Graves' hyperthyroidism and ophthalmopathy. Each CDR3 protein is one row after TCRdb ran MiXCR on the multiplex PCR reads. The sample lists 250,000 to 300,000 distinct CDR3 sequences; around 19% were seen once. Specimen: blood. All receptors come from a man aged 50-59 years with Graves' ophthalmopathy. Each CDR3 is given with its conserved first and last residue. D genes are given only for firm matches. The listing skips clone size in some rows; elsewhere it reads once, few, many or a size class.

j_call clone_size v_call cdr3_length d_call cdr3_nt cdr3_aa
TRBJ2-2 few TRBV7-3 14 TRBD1 TGTGCCAGCAGCCCCGCGACAGGGCCCGGGGAGCTGTTTTTT CASSPATGPGELFF
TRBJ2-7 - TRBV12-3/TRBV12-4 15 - TGTGCCAGCAGCCTAGGGGCGGGTTGGTCCTACGAGCAGTACTTC CASSLGAGWSYEQYF
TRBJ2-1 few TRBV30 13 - TGTGCCTGGGGAGGGGGGCCGGGAAATGAGCAGTTCTTC CAWGGGPGNEQFF
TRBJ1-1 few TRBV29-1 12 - TGCAGCGCCGGACAGAAGGACACTGAAGCTTTCTTT CSAGQKDTEAFF
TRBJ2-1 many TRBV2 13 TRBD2 TGTGCCAGCACCTCGGGCGGGAGCGATGAGCAGTTCTTC CASTSGGSDEQFF
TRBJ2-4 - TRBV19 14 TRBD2 TGTGCCAGTAGTGCCGGACTAGACGAAAACATTCAGTACTTC CASSAGLDENIQYF
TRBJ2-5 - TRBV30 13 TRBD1 TGTGCCTTGGGACAGGGTGGCCAAGAGACCCAGTACTTC CALGQGGQETQYF
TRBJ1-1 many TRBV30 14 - TGTGCCTGGAGTGTATCCGTCATGAACACTGAAGCTTTCTTT CAWSVSVMNTEAFF
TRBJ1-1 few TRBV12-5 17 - TGTGCTAGTGGTTTAAGCCCCGGGGTAGAGTTGAACACTGAAGCTTTCTTT CASGLSPGVELNTEAFF
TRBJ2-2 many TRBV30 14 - TGTGCCTGGAGACAGGGCTCCAACACCGGGGAGCTGTTTTTT CAWRQGSNTGELFF
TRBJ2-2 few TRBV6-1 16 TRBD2 TGTGCCAGCAGTGTCCAGAGCGGGATGAACACCGGGGAGCTGTTTTTT CASSVQSGMNTGELFF
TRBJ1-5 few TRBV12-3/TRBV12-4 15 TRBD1 TGTGCCAGCAGTTCCTGGGGACAGATCAATCAGCCCCAGCATTTT CASSSWGQINQPQHF
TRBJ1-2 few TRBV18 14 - TGTGCCAGCTCCCCGGCCACCCCCGATAAAGACTACACCTTC CASSPATPDKDYTF
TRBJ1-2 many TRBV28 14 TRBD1 TGTGCCACCTGTTGGGGACAGGGTTCCTATGGCTACACCTTC CATCWGQGSYGYTF
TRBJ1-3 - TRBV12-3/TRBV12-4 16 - TGTGCCAGCAGTTTAGCGGGGCAGCACTCTGGAAACACCATATATTTT CASSLAGQHSGNTIYF
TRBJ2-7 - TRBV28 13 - TGTGCCAGCAGTAGCCCGGACAGCTACGAGCAGTACTTC CASSSPDSYEQYF
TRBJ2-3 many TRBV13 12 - TGTGCCAGCAGCTCTGCCACAGATACGCAGTATTTT CASSSATDTQYF
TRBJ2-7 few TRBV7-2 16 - TGTGCCAGCAGCTTAGGTGTAAATCGTGGGGTCCACGAGCAGTACTTC CASSLGVNRGVHEQYF
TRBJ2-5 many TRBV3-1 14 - TGTGCCAGCAGCCAAGATGACAGGTGGGAGACCCAGTACTTC CASSQDDRWETQYF
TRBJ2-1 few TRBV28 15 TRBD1 TGTGCCAGCAGCCAAGAAGCAGGGGGCTTTGATGAGCAGTTCTTC CASSQEAGGFDEQFF
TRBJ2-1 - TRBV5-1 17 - TGCGCCAGCAGCTTGGAGGGGTCAGGGAGCTCCTACAATGAGCAGTTCTTC CASSLEGSGSSYNEQFF
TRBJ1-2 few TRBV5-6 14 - TGTGCCAGCAGTAACTCAGGGTTTAACTATGGCTACACCTTC CASSNSGFNYGYTF
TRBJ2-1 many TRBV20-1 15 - TGCAGTGCCGATTCTAGCGTAGGGGGGTGGAATGAGCAGTTCTTC CSADSSVGGWNEQFF
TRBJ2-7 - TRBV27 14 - TGTGCCAGCAGTCCCCGGTCCAACTCCTACGAGCAGTACTTC CASSPRSNSYEQYF
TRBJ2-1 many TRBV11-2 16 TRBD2 TGTGCCAGCAGCTTAACCGGGACTAGCGGGGGGACCCACCAGTTCTTC CASSLTGTSGGTHQFF